The rows below give T cell receptor beta chains drawn from one sample of a study of tumor-infiltrating lymphocytes in primary liver carcinoma. MiXCR, run by TCRdb on the multiplex PCR reads, gives a single entry per CDR3 protein. The sample holds some 180,000 distinct CDR3 sequences, about 60% seen once. The sample was peripheral blood. The receptors shown here come from a man aged 40-49 years with primary liver carcinoma and hepatitis B virus infection. Both conserved end residues are part of each CDR3. D genes are given only for firm matches. Clone size appears in some rows only: once, few, many, or a class for an expanded clone.

D gene	V gene	J gene	clone size	CDR3 DNA	CDR3 protein
NA	TRBV7-9	TRBJ2-7	few	TGTGCCAGCAGCTTAACAACGACCGCCGAGCAGTACTTC	CASSLTTTAEQYF
NA	TRBV7-9	TRBJ2-7	few	TGTGCCAGCAGCTTAGAGAGCGCAACCTACGAGCAGTACTTC	CASSLESATYEQYF
TRBD2	TRBV14	TRBJ2-3	NA	TGTGCCAGCAGCCAAGATCAGCGGGAGACAGATACGCAGTATTTT	CASSQDQRETDTQYF
TRBD1	TRBV7-6	TRBJ2-1	NA	TGTGCCAGCAGCGCGGGACAGGGAGACTACAATGAGCAGTTCTTC	CASSAGQGDYNEQFF
NA	TRBV12-3/TRBV12-4	TRBJ2-2	NA	TGTGCCAGCAGCCCGGACGGGAGAGGGGGCACCGGGGAGCTGTTTTTT	CASSPDGRGGTGELFF
NA	TRBV11-3	TRBJ2-7	NA	TGTGCCAGCAGCCCCTCCCTGACGCGCGAGCAGTACTTC	CASSPSLTREQYF
NA	TRBV10-3	TRBJ1-5	NA	TGTGCCATCAGTCAGTGCGGTTGCAATCAGCCCCAGCATTTT	CAISQCGCNQPQHF
NA	TRBV6-6	TRBJ2-7	NA	TGTGCCAGCAGTCGCCTGGGACCGAACTACGAGCAGTACTTC	CASSRLGPNYEQYF
TRBD2	TRBV11-2	TRBJ2-1	once	TGTGCCAGCAGCTTAGATATTACTAGCGGGAACCACAATGATCAGTTCTTC	CASSLDITSGNHNDQFF
NA	TRBV11-2	TRBJ2-5	NA	TGTGCCGGCAGTTTTAGCGTCGGAGAGACCCAATACTTC	CAGSFSVGETQYF